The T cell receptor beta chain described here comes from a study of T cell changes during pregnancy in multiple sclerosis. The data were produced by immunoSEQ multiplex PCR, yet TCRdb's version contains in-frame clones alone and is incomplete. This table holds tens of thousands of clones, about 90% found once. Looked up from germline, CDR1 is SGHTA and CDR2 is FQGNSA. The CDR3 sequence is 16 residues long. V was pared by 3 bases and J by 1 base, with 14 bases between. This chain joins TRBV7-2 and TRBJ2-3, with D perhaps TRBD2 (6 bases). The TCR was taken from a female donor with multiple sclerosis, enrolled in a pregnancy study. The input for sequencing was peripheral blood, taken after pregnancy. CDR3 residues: CASSFLRSGGTDTQYF. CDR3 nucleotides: TGTGCCAGCAGCTTTTTAAGGTCGGGAGGCACAGATACGCAGTATTTT.